The 26 T cell receptor beta chains presented below share a single source sample, sequenced in a study of blood T cell repertoires in COVID-19. Libraries were prepared by immunoSEQ multiplex PCR; TCRdb keeps only in-frame clonotypes and omits some of them. The table lists a few hundred thousand clones, 82% of them singletons. Sequencing input: peripheral blood. These receptors all stem from a woman under 30 with acute or convalescent COVID-19.

This clone was picked up a small number of times. This chain joins TRBV2 and TRBJ1-5; D gene uncertain. Germline V CDR1 and CDR2: SNHLY, FYNNEI. The CDR3 has 14 amino acids. Deletions cut 3 bases from V and 0 bases from J, with 6 bases between. The CDR3 protein is CASSEANSNQPQHF. CDR3 bases: TGTGCCAGCAGTGAGGCAAATAGCAATCAGCCCCAGCATTTT.

This chain links TRBV10-2 with TRBJ1-2; D is ambiguous. The CDR3 consists of 13 residues. V was pared by 3 bases and J by 5 bases, with 10 bases between. Germline CDR1 and CDR2: WSHSY and SAAADI. The CDR3 DNA reads as TGCGCCAGCAGTGAACGAGCTTGGTATGGCTACACCTTC. Its translation: CASSERAWYGYTF.

The chain couples TRBV10-3 to TRBJ2-1, with 10 positions matching TRBD1. Germline V lookup: CDR1 ENHRY, CDR2 SYGVKD. Trimming cost V 6 bases and J 7 bases; bases outside gene matches: 3. The CDR3 is 13 residues long. The CDR3 nucleotides are TGTGCCATCAGCGGACAGGGGGGGAATGAGCAGTTCTTC. Translation gives CAISGQGGNEQFF.

The chain uses TRBV27 and TRBJ1-1, with 7 bases lining up with TRBD1. The CDR3 covers 16 residues. Germline V CDR1 and CDR2: MNHEY, SMNVEV (reference sequence). V gave up 2 bases and J gave up 2 bases; unmatched junction bases: 8. This chain's CDR3 is CASSLGDRRANTEAFF. The DNA of the CDR3 is TGTGCCAGCAGTTTAGGGGACAGAAGGGCCAACACTGAAGCTTTCTTT.

In its sample, this clone was seen a few times. The gene calls are TRBV30 and TRBJ2-1, with 8 nucleotides matching TRBD2. After removal of 0 bases from V and 7 bases from J, the junction contained 11 bases not matched to a gene. The CDR3 has 16 residues. CDR1 is GTSNPN, CDR2 SVGIG, per germline (reference sequence). The CDR3 here is CAWSVWKAGGWNEQFF. The CDR3 DNA sequence: TGTGCCTGGAGTGTATGGAAGGCGGGAGGATGGAATGAGCAGTTCTTC.

Of note for this clone: A junction end diverges from the germline sequence, so it may reflect a read error. The chain couples TRBV7-2 to TRBJ1-3; TRBD1 matches at 8 bases. CDR1 SGHTA and CDR2 FQGNSA come from the germline V gene. This CDR3 region has 14 residues. The CDR3 protein is CASTLQGGGNTIYF. The CDR3 nucleotides read TGTGCCAGCACCTTACAGGGGGGAGGAAACACCATATATTTT. The variable domain in full, with the rest retrieved from reference TRBV7-2 and TRBJ1-3, is GAGVSQSPSNKVTEKGKDVELRCDPISGHTALYWYRQSLGQGLEFLIYFQGNSAPDKSGLPSDRFSAERTGGSVSTLTIQRTQQEDSAVYLCASTLQGGGNTIYFGEGSWLTVV.

The chain uses TRBV4-1 and TRBJ2-3, with TRBD2 identical over 7 bases. Per the germline V gene, CDR1 is MGHRA and CDR2 is YSYEKL. The length of the CDR3 is 18 residues. The ends lost 3 bases at V and 6 bases at J; junction bases unmatched: 18. The CDR3 loop reads CASSHVEWGGEGSDTQYF. Written as DNA, the CDR3 is TGCGCCAGCAGCCATGTGGAGTGGGGGGGAGAAGGTTCCGATACGCAGTATTTT.

The chain combines TRBV3-1 (or the pseudogene TRBV3-2) with TRBJ2-5; 12 positions agree with TRBD1. Germline CDR1 reads LGHDT; CDR2 reads YNNKEL (reference sequence). The CDR3 spans 16 residues. V lost 4 bases and J lost 4; bases outside the gene matches: 7. The CDR3 loop is CASSLRDRGRLETQYF. The CDR3 nucleotides are TGTGCCAGCAGCCTTCGGGACAGGGGGCGGTTAGAGACCCAGTACTTC.

The chain joins TRBV30 to TRBJ2-7; 8 nucleotides align to TRBD2. The CDR3 is 15 residues long. Per the germline V gene, CDR1 is GTSNPN and CDR2 is SVGIG (reference sequence). Trimming removed 0 bases from V and 2 bases from J; junction bases left unmatched: 6. CDR3 loop: CAWSVGVAGPYEQYF. Here the CDR3 DNA reads TGTGCCTGGAGTGTAGGGGTAGCGGGACCCTACGAGCAGTACTTC.

V and J are TRBV4-1 and TRBJ2-7; 7 bases fit TRBD2. V gave up 0 bases and J gave up 2 bases; unmatched junction bases: 4. The CDR3 contains 15 residues. CDR1 is MGHRA, CDR2 YSYEKL, per germline. CDR3 amino acids: CASSQESLAAYEQYF. The CDR3 coding sequence is TGCGCCAGCAGCCAAGAGTCCCTAGCGGCCTACGAGCAGTACTTC.

The genes are TRBV5-6 and TRBJ2-7, with a weak D call TRBD2 (7 bases). Trimming left V 0 bases short and J 0 bases short, with 16 bases between. This CDR3 spans 17 amino acids. Germline assignment: CDR1 SGHDT and CDR2 YYEEEE. CDR3 amino acids: CASSLAKGGQSSYEQYF. CDR3 bases: TGTGCCAGCAGCTTGGCCAAGGGGGGGCAGAGCTCCTACGAGCAGTACTTC.

This chain links TRBV30 with TRBJ1-4; D unclear. V gave up 0 bases and J gave up 6 bases, with 11 bases separating them. The CDR3 runs to 14 residues. CDR1 GTSNPN and CDR2 SVGIG come from the germline V gene (reference sequence). CDR3 bases: TGTGCCTGGAGTGTGTTCGGGGTCGATGAAAAACTGTTTTTT. Residues: CAWSVFGVDEKLFF. Filled out from reference TRBV30 and TRBJ1-4, the complete variable domain reads SQTIHQWPATLVQPVGSPLSLECTVEGTSNPNLYWYRQAAGRGLQLLFYSVGIGQISSEVPQNLSASRPQDRQFILSSKKLLLSDSGFYLCAWSVFGVDEKLFFGSGTQLSVL.

This clone has only one observation. V gene TRBV19 combines with J gene TRBJ2-7, with 7 bases lining up with TRBD1. Per the germline V gene, CDR1 is LNHDA and CDR2 is SQIVND (reference sequence). This CDR3 spans 14 amino acids. With V trimmed by 4 bases and J by 6 bases, 9 bases remained unmatched. CDR3 in DNA: TGTGCCAGTAGTAGCGGAACAGGGGTAGTCGAGCAGTACTTC. Translation gives CASSSGTGVVEQYF.

This chain links TRBV7-2 with TRBJ2-7, with D possibly TRBD2 on 8 matching bases. The CDR3 has 15 residues. From germline, CDR1 is SGHTA and CDR2 FQGNSA. Trimming stripped 5 bases from V and 5 bases from J, with 19 bases between. The CDR3 loop is CASSLGLAGGHEQYF. The CDR3 nucleotides are TGTGCCAGCAGCCTTGGACTAGCAGGGGGACACGAGCAGTACTTC.

This chain connects TRBV25-1 to TRBJ1-6, with D possibly being TRBD1 (5 bases). V dropped 4 bases and J dropped 8 bases, with 9 bases sitting between them. Germline V CDR1 and CDR2: MGHDK, SYGVNS. CDR3 length: 13 residues. The CDR3 bases are TGTGCCAGCAGTGCTTCGGGGGATTCACCCCTCCACTTT. This gives the protein CASSASGDSPLHF.

The rearrangement uses TRBV29-1 and TRBJ1-4; TRBD1 is a possible D gene (6 bases). Trimming shortened V by 6 bases and J by 0 bases, and 11 bases separated the two germline ends. The CDR3 is made up of 14 amino acids. CDR1 is SQVTM, CDR2 ANQGSEA, per germline. CDR3 coding DNA: TGCAGCGTGGGGGCAGCTGCAACTAATGAAAAACTGTTTTTT. As protein: CSVGAAATNEKLFF.

The chain couples TRBV9 to TRBJ2-3; no reliable D call. Germline CDR1 SGDLS, CDR2 YYNGEE. The V end lost 4 bases, the J end lost 4 bases, and 7 bases lay between the germline ends. The length of the CDR3 is 12 residues. The CDR3 region has the DNA TGTGCCAGCAGCCCTAACGCAGATACGCAGTATTTT. Its translation is CASSPNADTQYF. The complete variable domain, with remaining parts taken from reference TRBV9 and TRBJ2-3, reads DSGVTQTPKHLITATGQRVTLRCSPRSGDLSVYWYQQSLDQGLQFLIQYYNGEERAKGNILERFSAQQFPDLHSELNLSSLELGDSALYFCASSPNADTQYFGPGTRLTVL.

This clone was seen just once. The chain links TRBV12-5 to TRBJ2-5; D might be TRBD2 (6 bases). Trimming pared 7 bases from V and 5 bases from J, leaving 20 bases between. The CDR3 has 15 amino acids. Germline lookup yields CDR1 LGHNT and CDR2 FRNRAP. The CDR3 DNA follows: TGTGCTAGTGAGTTTGGAGGGATTACCGGGGAGACCCAGTACTTC. This encodes CASEFGGITGETQYF.

The chain combines TRBV29-1 with TRBJ2-1, with D uncertain. Germline lookup yields CDR1 SQVTM and CDR2 ANQGSEA. V lost 2 bases and J 8 bases, leaving 10 bases between the germline ends. The CDR3 loop spans 12 amino acids. The CDR3 protein is CSVESWSDEQFF. CDR3 DNA: TGCAGCGTTGAATCTTGGTCGGATGAGCAGTTCTTC.

The chain joins TRBV12-5 to TRBJ1-6; D perhaps matches TRBD1 (5 bases). The V gene lost 8 bases and the J gene lost 2 bases, with 7 bases spanning the gap. The CDR3 runs to 13 residues. Looked up from germline, CDR1 is LGHNT and CDR2 is FRNRAP. In DNA, the CDR3 is TGTGCTAGTACAGGTCCCTATAATTCACCCCTCCACTTT. Its translation is CASTGPYNSPLHF.

The chain uses TRBV6-4 and TRBJ2-2; tentatively, D is TRBD2 (6 bases). Germline CDR1 and CDR2: MRHNA and SNTAGT. V lost 5 bases and J 5 bases, leaving 12 bases between the germline ends. The CDR3 totals 14 residues. The CDR3 is CASSTAEGTGELFF. For the CDR3, the DNA is TGTGCCAGCAGTACTGCGGAGGGAACCGGGGAGCTGTTTTTT.

The rearrangement joins TRBV6-5 to TRBJ2-7; 8 nucleotides line up with TRBD2. CDR1 MNHEY and CDR2 SVGAGI come from the germline V gene. V was clipped by 6 bases and J by 0 bases; unmatched bases: 7. There are 15 residues in the CDR3. CDR3 sequence: CASRPSGPSSYEQYF. CDR3 sequence (DNA): TGTGCCAGCAGACCTAGCGGGCCGAGCTCCTACGAGCAGTACTTC.

This chain joins TRBV5-1 and TRBJ1-4; the D gene is possibly TRBD1 (5 bases). CDR1 is SGHRS and CDR2 is YFSETQ in the germline V gene. Trimming took off 4 bases at V and 8 bases at J, with 15 bases between the two ends. The CDR3 runs 14 residues. CDR3 sequence: CASSLGLGGEKLFF. The CDR3, as DNA: TGCGCCAGCAGCCTGGGACTAGGAGGCGAAAAACTGTTTTTT.

The chain couples TRBV19 to TRBJ2-3, with D possibly matching TRBD1 (6 bases). This CDR3 is 16 amino acids long. The germline V gene encodes CDR1 LNHDA and CDR2 SQIVND (reference sequence). V lost 4 bases to trimming and J lost 0 bases, with 14 bases between them. CDR3 region: CASSTQGQPSTDTQYF. The CDR3, as DNA: TGTGCCAGTAGTACACAGGGCCAACCGAGCACAGATACGCAGTATTTT.

V is TRBV7-9 and J is TRBJ2-7; TRBD1 agrees at 11 bases. CDR3 length: 17 residues. Per the germline V gene, CDR1 is SEHNR and CDR2 is FQNEAQ (reference sequence). Unmatched junction bases numbered 9, after V lost 3 bases and J lost 2 bases. In DNA form, the CDR3 reads TGTGCCAGCAGCTTGACCATCCGGGACAGGGGGACCTACGAGCAGTACTTC. Protein: CASSLTIRDRGTYEQYF.

The J gene is TRBJ2-7, the V gene TRBV6-5; TRBD2 matches 7 bases. The CDR3 is made up of 16 amino acids. The germline V gene encodes CDR1 MNHEY and CDR2 SVGAGI. Germline trimming cut 4 bases from V and 2 bases from J; bases unmatched to any gene: 11. The CDR3 is CASSSLAGGSAYEQYF. In DNA, the CDR3 is TGTGCCAGCAGTTCCCTCGCGGGCGGGAGTGCCTACGAGCAGTACTTC.